This TCR beta chain was identified during a study of cytomegalovirus exposure and HLA in healthy donors. A word on this clone: Its antigen is not identified. The same CDR3 can be traced to other DNA sequences in this sample.

General study results and limits: Earlier results showed most TCR beta V segments being productive about 87% or about 30% of the time. An analysis that was carried out later associated about 17,000 TCR beta sequences with HLA alleles at 0.05 false discovery rate. Testing in vitro showed a few CMV-associated chains specific for CMV antigens. Being indistinguishable, some V segments were excluded, TRBV6-2 and TRBV6-3 among them.

CDR1 is GTSNPN and CDR2 is SVGIG in the germline V gene (reference sequence). The length of the CDR3 is 13 residues. With 3 bases clipped from V and 5 bases from J, the junction kept 1 base outside the gene matches. PCR was performed using 60 Vbeta and 13 Jbeta primers. This table comes from immunoSEQ multiplex PCR, and its TCRdb copy is limited to in-frame clones, with some not included. The sample carries more than 95,000 clones, around 64% recorded once. This sequence was found in a man in his sixties in good health and CMV-seronegative. Sequenced sample: PBMCs. The chain employs TRBV30 and TRBJ1-5; 10 bases are shared with TRBD1. CDR3 bases: TGTGCCTGGAGCGGACAGGGGGATCAGCCCCAGCATTTT. Protein product: CAWSGQGDQPQHF.